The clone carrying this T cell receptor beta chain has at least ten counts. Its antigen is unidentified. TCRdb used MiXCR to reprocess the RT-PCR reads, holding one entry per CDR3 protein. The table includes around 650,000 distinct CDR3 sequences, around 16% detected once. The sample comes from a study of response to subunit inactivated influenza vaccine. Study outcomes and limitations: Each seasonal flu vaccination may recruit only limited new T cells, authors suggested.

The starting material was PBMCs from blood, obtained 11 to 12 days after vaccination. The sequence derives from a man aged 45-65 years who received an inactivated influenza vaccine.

The CDR3 nucleotides are TGCGCCAGCAGCTTGGACAGGCCCTTTACCTACGAGCAGTACTTC. Its translation is CASSLDRPFTYEQYF. This chain joins TRBV5-1 and TRBJ2-7; perhaps TRBD1 as D (5 bases). The CDR3 is 15 amino acids. V lost 0 bases and J 2 bases, leaving 12 bases between the germline ends. Germline V gene lookup returns CDR1 SGHRS and CDR2 YFSETQ.